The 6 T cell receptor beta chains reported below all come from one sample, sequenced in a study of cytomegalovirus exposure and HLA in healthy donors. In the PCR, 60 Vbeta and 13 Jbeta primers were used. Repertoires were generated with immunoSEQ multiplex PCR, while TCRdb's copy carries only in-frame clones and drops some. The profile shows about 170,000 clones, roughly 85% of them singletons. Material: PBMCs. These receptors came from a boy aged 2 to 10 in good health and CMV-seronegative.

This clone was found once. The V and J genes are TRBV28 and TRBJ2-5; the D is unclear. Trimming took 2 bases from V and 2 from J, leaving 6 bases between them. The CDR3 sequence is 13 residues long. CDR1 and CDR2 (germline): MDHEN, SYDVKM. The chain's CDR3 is CASSLGRQETQYF. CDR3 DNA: TGTGCCAGCAGTTTAGGCAGACAAGAGACCCAGTACTTC.

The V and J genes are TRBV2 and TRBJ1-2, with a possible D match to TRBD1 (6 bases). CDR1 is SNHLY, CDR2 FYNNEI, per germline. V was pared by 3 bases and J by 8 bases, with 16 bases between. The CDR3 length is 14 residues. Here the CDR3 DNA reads TGTGCCAGCAGTGATCGGCAGGATGGGGGCGGCTACACCTTC. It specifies CASSDRQDGGGYTF.

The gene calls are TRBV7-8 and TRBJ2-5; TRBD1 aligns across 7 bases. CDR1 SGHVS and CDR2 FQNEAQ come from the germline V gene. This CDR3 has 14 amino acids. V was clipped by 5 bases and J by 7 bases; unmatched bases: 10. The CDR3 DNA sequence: TGTGCCAGCAGCCGCGACAGGGCCGATCGGACCCAGTACTTC. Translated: CASSRDRADRTQYF. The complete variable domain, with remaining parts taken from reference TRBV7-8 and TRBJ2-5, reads GAGVSQSPRYKVAKRGQDVALRCDPISGHVSLFWYQQALGQGPEFLTYFQNEAQLDKSGLPSDRFFAERPEGSVSTLKIQRTQQEDSAVYLCASSRDRADRTQYFGPGTRLLVL.

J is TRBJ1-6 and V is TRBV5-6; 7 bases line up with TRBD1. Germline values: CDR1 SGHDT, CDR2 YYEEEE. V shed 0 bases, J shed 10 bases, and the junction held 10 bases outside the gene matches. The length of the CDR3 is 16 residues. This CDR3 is CASSLAEEGAVSPLHF. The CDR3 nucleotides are TGTGCCAGCAGCTTGGCCGAGGAGGGGGCAGTATCACCCCTCCACTTT.

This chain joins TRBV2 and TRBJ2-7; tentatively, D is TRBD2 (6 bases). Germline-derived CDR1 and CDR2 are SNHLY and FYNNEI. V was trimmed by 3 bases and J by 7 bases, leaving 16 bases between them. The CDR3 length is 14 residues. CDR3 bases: TGTGCCAGCAGTGAGGGGGGAGATCTCGGGGAGCAGTACTTC. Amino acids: CASSEGGDLGEQYF.

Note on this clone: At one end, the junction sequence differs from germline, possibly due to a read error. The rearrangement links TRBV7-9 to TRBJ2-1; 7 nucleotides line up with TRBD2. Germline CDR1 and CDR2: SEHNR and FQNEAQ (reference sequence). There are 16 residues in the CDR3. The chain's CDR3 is CSSSFGGGSSYNEQFF. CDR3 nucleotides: TGTTCCAGCAGCTTCGGTGGCGGGAGCTCCTACAATGAGCAGTTCTTC.